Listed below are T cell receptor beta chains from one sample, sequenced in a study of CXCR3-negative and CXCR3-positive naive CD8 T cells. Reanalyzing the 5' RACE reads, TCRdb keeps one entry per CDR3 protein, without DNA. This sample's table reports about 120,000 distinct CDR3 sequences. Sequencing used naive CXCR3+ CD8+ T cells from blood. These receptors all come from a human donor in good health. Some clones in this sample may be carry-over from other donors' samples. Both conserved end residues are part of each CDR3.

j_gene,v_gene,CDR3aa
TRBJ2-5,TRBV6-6,CASSSPGLAVLQETQYF
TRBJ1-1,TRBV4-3,CASSSDRIQGLTEAFF
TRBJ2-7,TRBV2,CASSEARSLRYEQYF
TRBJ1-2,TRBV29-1,CSAGGGEDDYGYTF
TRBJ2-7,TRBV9,CASSPARTYEQYF
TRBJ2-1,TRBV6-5,CASSYGQGAGYEQFF
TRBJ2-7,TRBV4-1,CASSYESSRYEQYF
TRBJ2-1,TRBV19,CASTPLPLGSYNEQFF
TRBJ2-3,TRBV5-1,CASMMRVLRGYCLAQYF
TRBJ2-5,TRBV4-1,CASSQDGPPLEETQYF
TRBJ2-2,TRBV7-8,CASSLASGAGELFF
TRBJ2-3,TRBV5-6,CASSLASHEGTDTQYF
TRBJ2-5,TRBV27,CASSYGLQETQYF
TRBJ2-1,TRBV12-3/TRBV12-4,CASNPGLAGFTYEQFF
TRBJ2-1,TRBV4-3,CASSQEQGANSYNEQFF
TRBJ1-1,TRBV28,CASSFDRGTEAFF
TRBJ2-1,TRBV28,CASSLYQGTVDEQFF
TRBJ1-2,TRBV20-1,CSAIRTVNNYGYTF
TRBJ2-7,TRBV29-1,CSVIVWDRDYEQYF
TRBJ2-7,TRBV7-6,CASSSLLGTEQYF
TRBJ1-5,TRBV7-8,CASSLGGAAFNQPQHF
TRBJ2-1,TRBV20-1,CSATGYNEQFF
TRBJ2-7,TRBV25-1,CASAETESSYEQYF
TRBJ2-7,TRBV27,CASRIWVDEVYEQYF
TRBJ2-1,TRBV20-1,CSALGGSTYNEQFF
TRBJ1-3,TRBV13,CASSFPSGTGGQDTIYF
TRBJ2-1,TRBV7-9,CASSSREASYNEQFF